This TCR beta chain was recovered during a study of OX40 agonist ivuxolimab in advanced cancers. Study information: The drug used for patients, ivuxolimab, was an agonistic anti-OX40 (CD134) antibody.

The count of this clone is one. No antigen is known for it. TCRdb keeps only in-frame clones here, not all; method: immunoSEQ multiplex PCR. The sample has about 70,000 clones, around 83% seen once. Study-wide points: Dosing at 0.1 to 3.0 mg/kg was accompanied by clonal expansion of CD4+ and CD8+ blood T cells by week 6. Several nonresponders also turned out to have low normalized T-cell clonal expansion. Those patients achieving a partial response at 0.1-3.0 mg/kg showed among the lowest clonal expansion.

Germline V gene lookup returns CDR1 SQVTM and CDR2 ANQGSEA. V was cut by 4 bases and J by 0 bases, with 9 bases left in between. The CDR3 contains 13 residues. The source of this sequence is an adult with an advanced solid tumor such as melanoma, head and neck, liver or kidney cancer. Source: CD4+ or CD8+ T cells sorted from blood, taken in a trial of the OX40 agonist ivuxolimab. The chain joins TRBV29-1 to TRBJ1-1; D is ambiguous. DNA of the CDR3: TGCAGCGTTGGTGAACCCATGAACACTGAAGCTTTCTTT. Translating gives CSVGEPMNTEAFF.